The sequence of this T cell receptor (beta chain) was determined in a study of shared clonotypes between healthy human individuals. Whole-study results and caveats: Limitation of the genetic and exposure-history diversity represented came from the few donors.

This CDR3 region has 12 residues. Germline CDR1 and CDR2: SGDLS and YYNGEE. V was trimmed by 5 bases and J by 9 bases, leaving 14 bases between them. It was across several immunoSEQ plates that each subset's genomic DNA was evenly split. This table comes from immunoSEQ multiplex PCR, and its TCRdb copy is limited to in-frame clones, with some not included. The table has approximately 940,000 clones, 76% seen once. Details on this clone: No antigen is known for it.

Specimen: memory CD4+ T cells sorted from blood. Subset noted: CD45RA-negative fraction. The chain recombines TRBV9 with TRBJ1-1; no clear D gene. This receptor was taken from a man between 18 and 35 years old in good health. CDR3 nucleotide sequence: TGTGCCAGCAGTGGTGTGGGAGCGAAAGCTTTCTTT. Protein sequence: CASSGVGAKAFF.